One sample yielded the 30 T cell receptor beta chains listed below, sequenced in a study of blood T cells in healthy people across ages. Sample-barcoded 5' priming and a J-beta primer mix drove a second PCR of roughly 7 to 11 cycles. TCRdb re-analysed the 5' RACE reads in MiXCR, keeping a single row per CDR3 protein. The table has about 1.8 million distinct CDR3 sequences, roughly 50% seen once. The sequenced sample was blood. These receptors all stem from a woman in her 40s in good health.

V and J are TRBV6-2 or TRBV6-3 and TRBJ2-7; 13 bases match TRBD2. Germline CDR1 is MNHEY and CDR2 is SVGEGT. Unmatched junction bases numbered 3, after V lost 2 bases and J lost 2 bases. The CDR3 is 16 residues long. CDR3: CASSYGLAGDPYEQYF. CDR3 DNA sequence: TGTGCCAGCAGTTACGGACTAGCGGGGGATCCCTACGAGCAGTACTTC.

The V gene is TRBV12-5, the J gene TRBJ2-5; a weak D match, TRBD2 (6 bases). The CDR3 sequence is 14 residues long. CDR1 LGHNT and CDR2 FRNRAP come from the germline V gene. Trimming removed 7 bases from V and 0 bases from J, with 12 bases in between. The CDR3 sequence: CASALGGYQETQYF. CDR3 nucleotides: TGTGCTAGTGCCCTCGGGGGATACCAAGAGACCCAGTACTTC.

A single count supports this clonotype. The rearrangement joins TRBV7-2 to TRBJ1-2; 9 nucleotides line up with TRBD1. This CDR3 is 15 amino acids long. The J segment lost 4 bases and the V segment lost 5 bases, leaving 8 bases of the junction unmatched. Per the germline V gene, CDR1 is SGHTA and CDR2 is FQGNSA. CDR3 sequence (DNA): TGTGCCAGCAGCACCAACAGGGGGCGGGTCTATGGCTACACCTTC. Translation: CASSTNRGRVYGYTF.

This clonotype came up a few times. J is TRBJ2-3 and V is TRBV5-1; 8 bases map to TRBD2. Unmatched junction bases numbered 4, after V lost 2 bases and J lost 2 bases. CDR1 is SGHRS and CDR2 is YFSETQ in the germline V gene. This CDR3 has 15 amino acids. CDR3 coding DNA: TGCGCCAGCAGCTTTTTAGCGGGGAACACAGATACGCAGTATTTT. This gives the protein CASSFLAGNTDTQYF.

This clonotype has more than one count but fewer than ten. The V and J genes are TRBV28 and TRBJ2-1; no reliable D call. CDR1 MDHEN and CDR2 SYDVKM come from the germline V gene. The V end was cut by 6 bases, the J end by 10 bases, with 10 bases between. There are 11 residues in the CDR3. As DNA, the CDR3 is TGTGCCAGCAGCCTTTTCTGGGAGCAGTTCTTC. Translated, it gives CASSLFWEQFF. The variable domain in full, completed from reference TRBV28 and TRBJ2-1, reads DVKVTQSSRYLVKRTGEKVFLECVQDMDHENMFWYRQDPGLGLRLIYFSYDVKMKEKGDIPEGYSVSREKKERFSLILESASTNQTSMYLCASSLFWEQFFGPGTRLTVL.

The chain is built from TRBV9 and TRBJ2-7, with D possibly TRBD1 on 5 matching bases. The CDR3 loop spans 13 amino acids. V lost 2 bases and J lost 10, with 16 bases in between. Germline assignment: CDR1 SGDLS and CDR2 YYNGEE. In nucleotides, the CDR3 is TGTGCCAGCAGCGTCGACGGAAAGGGGCCCCAGTACTTC. This encodes CASSVDGKGPQYF.

As to this clonotype: Relative to the germline gene, one junction end is altered; a read error may explain this. The chain is built from TRBV20-1 and TRBJ1-2, with no clear D. Germline CDR1 DFQATT, CDR2 SNEGSKA (reference sequence). The CDR3 has 15 amino acids. The CDR3 DNA follows: TGCAGTGCTAGATCCCCGAGTTGGCGCGACTACGGCTACACCTTC. This encodes CSARSPSWRDYGYTF.

This clonotype was picked up a small number of times. V gene TRBV28 combines with J gene TRBJ2-3; D is ambiguous. CDR3 size: 17 residues. V was trimmed by 4 bases and J by 0 bases, leaving 17 bases between them. Germline CDR1 and CDR2: MDHEN and SYDVKM. This CDR3 reads CASSSNTDLTSTDTQYF. Written as DNA, the CDR3 is TGTGCCAGCAGTTCAAACACAGACTTAACTAGCACAGATACGCAGTATTTT. Drawing the rest from reference TRBV28 and TRBJ2-3, the complete variable domain is DVKVTQSSRYLVKRTGEKVFLECVQDMDHENMFWYRQDPGLGLRLIYFSYDVKMKEKGDIPEGYSVSREKKERFSLILESASTNQTSMYLCASSSNTDLTSTDTQYFGPGTRLTVL.

The rearrangement links TRBV29-1 to TRBJ1-1, with 8 nucleotides matching TRBD1. Germline V CDR1 and CDR2: SQVTM, ANQGSEA. This CDR3 is built from 15 residues. J lost 7 bases, V lost 6 bases, and 16 bases had no gene match. DNA for the CDR3: TGCAGCGTGATCCAAATCAGGGGGCCGGGTAATGAAGCTTTCTTT. This codes for CSVIQIRGPGNEAFF.

Of note for this clonotype: One end of the junction fails to match germline, which may point to a read error. DNA of the CDR3: TGCACCAGCAGCCCGGTTTATAATAGCAATCAGCCCCAGCATTTT. Amino acids: CTSSPVYNSNQPQHF. The chain links TRBV4-1 to TRBJ1-5; D gene unclear. This CDR3 region has 15 residues. The germline V gene has CDR1 MGHRA and CDR2 YSYEKL.

This clonotype was observed a handful of times. The chain carries TRBV3-1 and TRBJ2-4; TRBD2 is a possible D gene (5 bases). V lost 0 bases to trimming and J lost 10 bases, with 10 bases between them. Germline loops: CDR1 LGHDT, CDR2 YNNKEL (reference sequence). The length of the CDR3 is 13 residues. The CDR3 loop reads CASSQDPGGIQYF. The DNA of the CDR3 is TGTGCCAGCAGCCAAGATCCTGGCGGGATTCAGTACTTC.

This clonotype was seen once. The chain uses TRBV13 and TRBJ1-2, with D tentatively TRBD1 (5 bases). Germline V lookup: CDR1 PRHDT, CDR2 FYEKMQ (reference sequence). The CDR3 contains 17 residues. Trimming left V 4 bases short and J 4 bases short, with 22 bases between. In DNA form, the CDR3 reads TGTGCCAGCAGCTCTCAGCTCTCTCATAACAGGCTCTATGGCTACACCTTC. Amino acid sequence: CASSSQLSHNRLYGYTF.

This clonotype showed up just a few times. The chain is built from TRBV7-2 and TRBJ1-1, with D perhaps TRBD1 (6 bases). Between the trimmed V and J ends, which lost 1 base and 12 bases, there was a span of 15 bases. CDR1 and CDR2 from the germline V gene are SGHTA and FQGNSA. There are 13 residues in the CDR3. This CDR3 is CASSLGAAGAPFF. The CDR3 region has the DNA TGTGCCAGCAGCTTAGGTGCGGCGGGGGCTCCTTTCTTT.

The table lists this clonotype with a few counts. The chain couples TRBV28 to TRBJ2-7; 10 bases line up with TRBD1. Trimming at V came to 9 bases and at J to 7 bases, leaving 15 bases not matched to a gene. This CDR3 contains 15 residues. Germline lookup yields CDR1 MDHEN and CDR2 SYDVKM. The CDR3 sequence is CASKSGTGAIGEQYF. Written as DNA, the CDR3 is TGTGCCAGTAAATCCGGGACAGGGGCCATAGGGGAGCAGTACTTC.

The chain recombines TRBV9 with TRBJ1-2, with TRBD1 as a possible D gene (5 bases). Germline CDR1 and CDR2: SGDLS and YYNGEE. This CDR3 contains 15 residues. V was pared by 0 bases and J by 2 bases, with 11 bases between. The CDR3 region has the DNA TGTGCCAGCAGCGTAGTTCCAGGGAAGAACTATGGCTACACCTTC. This gives the protein CASSVVPGKNYGYTF.

The V gene is TRBV6-5, the J gene TRBJ2-1; 12 nucleotides line up with TRBD2. The J call could be wrong; TRBJ2-7 is a better fit for the DNA end. The V gene's germline CDR1 is MNHEY and CDR2 SVGAGI. This CDR3 is 15 amino acids long. The CDR3 here is CASRKLAGGHNEQYF. The CDR3 DNA reads TGTGCCAGCAGAAAACTAGCGGGGGGACACAATGAGCAGTACTTC.

The genes are TRBV24-1 and TRBJ2-3; D not certain. The V end lost 6 bases, the J end lost 2 bases, and 11 bases lay between the germline ends. Germline lookup yields CDR1 KGHDR and CDR2 SFDVKD. This CDR3 spans 14 amino acids. The DNA for the CDR3 is TGTGCCACCAGTCTTGGGCCCGACACAGATACGCAGTATTTT. This gives the protein CATSLGPDTDTQYF.

This clonotype was seen at least ten times. This chain's CDR3 is CSATRGQGSSTDTQYF. The CDR3, as DNA: TGCAGTGCTACGCGAGGACAGGGTTCGAGCACAGATACGCAGTATTTT. The rearrangement joins TRBV20-1 to TRBJ2-3, with 8 bases fitting TRBD1. Germline V gene data show CDR1 as DFQATT and CDR2 as SNEGSKA (reference sequence). CDR3 size: 16 residues. Trimming cost V 4 bases and J 0 bases; bases outside gene matches: 9.

A note on this clonotype: Germline and junction disagree at one end, which may indicate a read error. The chain carries TRBV12-3 or TRBV12-4 and TRBJ2-7; D not certain. The CDR3 spans 14 residues. CDR3 coding DNA: TGTGCCGGCAGTTTATCGGTCGACACCTACGAGCAGTACTTC. This translates into CAGSLSVDTYEQYF.

The rearrangement joins TRBV6-5 to TRBJ1-2; 7 bases map to TRBD1. The V segment lost 5 bases and the J segment 4 bases; nucleotides outside the gene matches: 4. CDR3 size: 13 residues. Germline V gene sequence: CDR1 MNHEY, CDR2 SVGAGI. CDR3: CASSEQGFYGYTF. CDR3 sequence (DNA): TGTGCCAGCAGTGAACAGGGGTTCTATGGCTACACCTTC.

In this sample, this clonotype turned up a few times. The chain joins TRBV4-2 to TRBJ2-3, with D perhaps matching TRBD2 (7 bases). V was clipped by 1 base and J by 3 bases, with 20 bases between them. This CDR3 spans 18 amino acids. The germline CDR1 and CDR2 sequences are LGHNA and YNFKEQ. The CDR3 DNA reads TGTGCCAGCAGCCAAGTCCGGGGGGCCCTCATCTGGACAGATACGCAGTATTTT. Amino acid sequence: CASSQVRGALIWTDTQYF.

The J gene is TRBJ2-1, the V gene TRBV15; either TRBD1 or TRBD2 may supply D (6 bases each). This CDR3 spans 14 amino acids. The V end was cut by 3 bases, the J end by 7 bases, with 13 bases between. Germline CDR1 and CDR2: LNHNV and YYDKDF (reference sequence). CDR3: CATSRRDNRNEQFF. The CDR3 bases are TGTGCCACCAGCAGGCGGGACAATAGAAATGAGCAGTTCTTC.

A few counts support this clonotype. The chain has TRBV7-8 and TRBJ2-7; tentative D call: TRBD2 (7 bases). Trimming took 5 bases from V and 3 from J, leaving 20 bases between them. The CDR3 is 16 residues long. Germline-derived CDR1 and CDR2 are SGHVS and FQNEAQ. The CDR3 sequence is CASSPRGASGYYEQYF. The CDR3 DNA follows: TGTGCCAGCAGCCCACGGGGGGCTAGCGGATACTACGAGCAGTACTTC.

The chain joins TRBV20-1 to TRBJ2-3; D remains unclear. The CDR3 is 14 residues long. Germline-derived CDR1 and CDR2 are DFQATT and SNEGSKA (reference sequence). The V end lost 3 bases, the J end lost 1 base, and 11 bases lay between the germline ends. This CDR3 reads CSARWSRGTDTQYF. The CDR3 DNA reads TGCAGTGCTAGGTGGTCTAGGGGCACAGATACGCAGTATTTT.

V gene TRBV18 combines with J gene TRBJ2-4, with D uncertain. The closer fit of TRBJ2-7 to the DNA end suggests the J call may be wrong. Germline CDR1 reads KGHSH; CDR2 reads LQKENI. The CDR3 covers 13 residues. CDR3 protein: CASSPRVGREQYF. In DNA form, the CDR3 reads TGTGCCAGCTCACCACGTGTAGGGCGCGAGCAGTACTTC.

CDR3 protein: CASSLWGTSGGAGTQYF. The CDR3 DNA is TGTGCCAGCAGCTTATGGGGGACTAGCGGGGGGGCTGGTACGCAGTATTTT. The chain has TRBV7-2 and TRBJ2-3, with 16 positions matching TRBD2. The CDR3 contains 17 residues. Germline CDR1 SGHTA, CDR2 FQGNSA. The trim removed 2 bases at V and 8 bases at J, leaving 7 bases unmatched.

The J gene is TRBJ2-4, the V gene TRBV28; D gene ambiguous. The J call may be wrong; the DNA end is better matched by TRBJ2-7. CDR1 and CDR2 from the germline V gene are MDHEN and SYDVKM. This CDR3 region has 13 residues. DNA for the CDR3: TGTGCCAGCAGAATGGCGACGGCCTACGAGCAGTACTTC. This translates into CASRMATAYEQYF.

This clonotype was detected only once. The chain recombines TRBV3-1 with TRBJ2-1, with 13 nucleotides matching TRBD2. The J call is uncertain, as TRBJ2-7 better fits the DNA end. The CDR3 totals 19 residues. Germline CDR1 LGHDT, CDR2 YNNKEL (reference sequence). The DNA for the CDR3 is TGTGCCAGCAGCCCTATACTAGCGGGGGGGCCTACGGCCTACAATGAGCAGTACTTC. Its protein product is CASSPILAGGPTAYNEQYF.

This clonotype came up a few times. This chain connects TRBV4-1 to TRBJ2-3; the D call may be TRBD1 or TRBD2 (5 bases each). The germline V gene has CDR1 MGHRA and CDR2 YSYEKL. There are 15 residues in the CDR3. V was cut by 7 bases and J by 2 bases, with 16 bases left in between. The CDR3 here is CASTKAGGYTDTQYF. As DNA, the CDR3 is TGCGCCAGCACCAAAGCTGGGGGATACACAGATACGCAGTATTTT.

This clonotype appeared a few times. The rearrangement links TRBV28 to TRBJ1-1; D is undetermined. Trimming shortened V by 6 bases and J by 3 bases, and 5 bases separated the two germline ends. This CDR3 has 11 amino acids. Looked up from germline, CDR1 is MDHEN and CDR2 is SYDVKM. The CDR3 bases are TGTGCCAGCAGCTTTTACACTGAAGCTTTCTTT. Amino acid sequence: CASSFYTEAFF.